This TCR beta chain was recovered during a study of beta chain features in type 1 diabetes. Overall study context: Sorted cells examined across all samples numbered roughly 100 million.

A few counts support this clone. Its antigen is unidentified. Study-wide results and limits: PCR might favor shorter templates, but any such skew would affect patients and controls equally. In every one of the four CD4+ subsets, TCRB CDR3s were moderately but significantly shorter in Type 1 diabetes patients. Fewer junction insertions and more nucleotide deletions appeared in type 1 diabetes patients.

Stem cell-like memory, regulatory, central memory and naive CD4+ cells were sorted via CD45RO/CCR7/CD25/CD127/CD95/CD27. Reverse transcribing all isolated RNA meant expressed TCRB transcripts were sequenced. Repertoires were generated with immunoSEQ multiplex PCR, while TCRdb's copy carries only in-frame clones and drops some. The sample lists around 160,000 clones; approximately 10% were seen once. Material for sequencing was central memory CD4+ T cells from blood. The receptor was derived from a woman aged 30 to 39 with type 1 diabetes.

DNA of the CDR3: TGCAGCGGGGGACAGGGGGCTTCCTTTGATGGCTACACCTTC. Protein product: CSGGQGASFDGYTF. The chain employs TRBV29-1 and TRBJ1-2, with 12 bases lining up with TRBD1. Trimming cost V 7 bases and J 6 bases; bases outside gene matches: 9. Germline assignment: CDR1 SQVTM and CDR2 ANQGSEA. The CDR3 is 14 amino acids.